Listed here is a single T cell receptor (beta chain). The antigen is not known. Investigators reverse transcribed all isolated RNA, so they sequenced expressed TCRB transcripts. Clones were read by immunoSEQ multiplex PCR, and TCRdb kept only the in-frame ones, dropping some. The sample lists about 300,000 clones, about 13% occurring once. This sample is drawn from a study of beta chain features in type 1 diabetes. Broader study findings: Moderate but significant shortening of TCRB CDR3s was recorded in all four CD4+ subsets from Type 1 diabetes patients.

Trimming shortened V by 5 bases and J by 4 bases, and 17 bases separated the two germline ends. The CDR3 totals 16 residues. CDR1 is MNHEY and CDR2 is SMNVEV in the germline V gene (reference sequence). The sequenced sample consisted of naive CD4+ T cells from blood. This TCR derives from a woman under 30 with type 1 diabetes. The J gene is TRBJ2-2, the V gene TRBV27; tentative D call: TRBD1 (6 bases). CDR3 DNA sequence: TGTGCCAGCAGTCCTTACCGGACAGCGCTCACCGGGGAGCTGTTTTTT. Amino acids: CASSPYRTALTGELFF.